This is a list of T cell receptor beta chains from one sample in a study of T cell responses to AZD1222 COVID-19 vaccine. Data came from immunoSEQ multiplex PCR; TCRdb stores just in-frame clones and leaves some out. This table holds some 250,000 clones, roughly 93% found once. The sample in question was peripheral blood, obtained 28 days after the second AZD1222 dose. These TCRs come from an adult who received the AZD1222 COVID-19 vaccine. Both conserved end residues are part of each CDR3. The D gene is left open where the match is weak. For some rows the clone size is stated as once, few or many, or as a class when expanded; others skip it.

V: TRBV2; J: TRBJ2-1; D: NA; length: 12; size: NA; CDR3: CASSETRHEQFF; DNA: TGTGCCAGCAGCGAGACACGGCATGAGCAGTTCTTC
V: TRBV12-3/TRBV12-4; J: TRBJ2-7; D: NA; length: 13; size: NA; CDR3: CASSLWDSGEQYF; DNA: TGTGCCAGCAGTTTATGGGATTCGGGCGAGCAGTACTTC
V: TRBV6-5; J: TRBJ1-2; D: NA; length: 12; size: NA; CDR3: CASSQGNYGYTF; DNA: TGTGCCAGCAGCCAGGGGAACTATGGCTACACCTTC
V: TRBV7-9; J: TRBJ1-2; D: TRBD1; length: 15; size: NA; CDR3: CASSLDYAGGYGYTF; DNA: TGTGCCAGCAGCTTAGATTATGCAGGGGGCTATGGCTACACCTTC
V: TRBV6-5; J: TRBJ2-3; D: TRBD1; length: 15; size: NA; CDR3: CASTIQGISTDTQYF; DNA: TGTGCCAGCACGATACAGGGGATTAGCACAGATACGCAGTATTTT
V: TRBV5-1; J: TRBJ1-6; D: TRBD1; length: 15; size: NA; CDR3: CASSLAGTANSPLHF; DNA: TGCGCCAGCAGCTTGGCCGGGACAGCTAATTCACCCCTCCACTTT
V: TRBV7-2; J: TRBJ1-2; D: TRBD1; length: 13; size: NA; CDR3: CASSFRGDYGYTF; DNA: TGTGCCAGCAGCTTCAGGGGGGACTATGGCTACACCTTC
V: TRBV27; J: TRBJ2-7; D: NA; length: 13; size: NA; CDR3: CASSPGVLYEQYF; DNA: TGTGCCAGCAGTCCCGGGGTACTTTACGAGCAGTACTTC
V: TRBV28; J: TRBJ1-2; D: NA; length: 13; size: NA; CDR3: CASSPGVRYGYTF; DNA: TGTGCCAGCAGCCCCGGGGTCAGATATGGCTACACCTTC
V: TRBV6-5; J: TRBJ1-1; D: TRBD1; length: 13; size: NA; CDR3: CASSAAGQGLPFF; DNA: TGTGCCAGCAGCGCGGCGGGACAGGGTCTGCCTTTCTTT
V: TRBV11-3; J: TRBJ2-7; D: NA; length: 13; size: NA; CDR3: CASSLAASYEQYF; DNA: TGTGCCAGCAGCTTAGCCGCTTCGTACGAGCAGTACTTC
V: TRBV5-1; J: TRBJ2-3; D: TRBD1; length: 15; size: NA; CDR3: CASSRDRSGTDTQYF; DNA: TGCGCCAGCAGCCGGGACAGGAGCGGCACAGATACGCAGTATTTT
V: TRBV5-4; J: TRBJ2-1; D: TRBD2; length: 17; size: NA; CDR3: CASRPGTSGGLNNEQFF; DNA: TGTGCCAGCAGGCCAGGGACTAGCGGGGGGTTGAACAATGAGCAGTTCTTC
V: TRBV28; J: TRBJ2-5; D: NA; length: 14; size: NA; CDR3: CASSLSRTGETQYF; DNA: TGTGCCAGCAGTTTATCCCGGACCGGGGAGACCCAGTACTTC
V: TRBV6-5; J: TRBJ1-2; D: NA; length: 15; size: NA; CDR3: CASSYPQGAGYGYTF; DNA: TGTGCCAGCAGTTACCCACAGGGTGCGGGCTATGGCTACACCTTC
V: TRBV13; J: TRBJ1-6; D: TRBD1; length: 16; size: NA; CDR3: CASSSPRDRGDSPLHF; DNA: TGTGCCAGCAGCTCCCCACGGGACAGGGGAGATTCACCCCTCCACTTT
V: TRBV9; J: TRBJ2-2; D: NA; length: 12; size: NA; CDR3: CASSVVRGELFF; DNA: TGTGCCAGCAGCGTAGTCAGGGGCGAGCTGTTTTTT
V: TRBV2; J: TRBJ1-4; D: TRBD1; length: 15; size: once; CDR3: CASSAQGATNEKLFF; DNA: TGTGCCAGCAGCGCACAGGGGGCAACTAATGAAAAACTGTTTTTT
V: TRBV2; J: TRBJ1-3; D: NA; length: 16; size: NA; CDR3: CASSEATAVSGNTIYF; DNA: TGTGCCAGCAGTGAAGCGACGGCAGTATCTGGAAACACCATATATTTT
V: TRBV19; J: TRBJ2-7; D: NA; length: 14; size: once; CDR3: CASSFGTALNEQYF; DNA: TGTGCCAGTAGTTTCGGGACGGCCTTAAACGAGCAGTACTTC
V: TRBV13; J: TRBJ2-5; D: TRBD2; length: 15; size: NA; CDR3: CASSPKGLPQETQYF; DNA: TGTGCCAGCAGCCCCAAGGGACTACCCCAAGAGACCCAGTACTTC
V: TRBV5-8; J: TRBJ2-4; D: TRBD1; length: 17; size: NA; CDR3: CASSHLLGQGMLDIQYF; DNA: TGTGCCAGCAGCCATTTGTTAGGACAGGGTATGTTAGACATTCAGTACTTC
V: TRBV28; J: TRBJ1-6; D: NA; length: 15; size: NA; CDR3: CASSLLRARNSPLHF; DNA: TGTGCCAGCAGTTTACTCCGAGCACGTAATTCACCCCTCCACTTT
V: TRBV28; J: TRBJ1-5; D: TRBD1; length: 16; size: NA; CDR3: CASSLPGTGINQPQHF; DNA: TGTGCCAGCAGTTTACCCGGGACAGGTATTAACCAGCCCCAGCATTTT
V: TRBV19; J: TRBJ2-6; D: TRBD1; length: 16; size: NA; CDR3: CASTDRGISGANVLTF; DNA: TGTGCCAGTACGGACAGGGGAATAAGTGGGGCCAACGTCCTGACTTTC
V: TRBV10-2; J: TRBJ2-2; D: TRBD2; length: 14; size: NA; CDR3: CASSDSSGLGELFF; DNA: TGCGCCAGCAGTGACTCTAGCGGGTTAGGGGAGCTGTTTTTT
V: TRBV27; J: TRBJ1-1; D: TRBD1; length: 14; size: NA; CDR3: CASNFNRGRTEAFF; DNA: TGTGCCAGCAACTTTAACAGGGGGCGCACTGAAGCTTTCTTT
V: TRBV20-1; J: TRBJ2-7; D: NA; length: 11; size: NA; CDR3: CSARGQPKQYF; DNA: TGCAGTGCTAGGGGGCAGCCCAAGCAGTACTTC
V: TRBV30; J: TRBJ1-1; D: TRBD1; length: 17; size: NA; CDR3: CAWSVLWTGGMNTEAFF; DNA: TGTGCCTGGAGTGTACTGTGGACAGGGGGCATGAACACTGAAGCTTTCTTT
V: TRBV4-2; J: TRBJ2-2; D: TRBD2; length: 15; size: NA; CDR3: CASGRGLAGTGELFF; DNA: TGTGCCAGCGGGAGAGGACTAGCGGGCACCGGGGAGCTGTTTTTT
V: TRBV4-3; J: TRBJ2-7; D: TRBD1; length: 12; size: NA; CDR3: CASSLTGDEQYF; DNA: TGCGCCAGCAGCCTTACAGGGGACGAGCAGTACTTC
V: TRBV28; J: TRBJ1-4; D: NA; length: 14; size: NA; CDR3: CASSLRVFNEKLFF; DNA: TGTGCCAGCAGTTTGAGAGTATTTAATGAAAAACTGTTTTTT
V: TRBV4-3; J: TRBJ2-7; D: NA; length: 14; size: NA; CDR3: CASSLSRGAYEQYF; DNA: TGCGCCAGCAGCCTCAGCCGGGGGGCCTATGAGCAGTACTTC
V: TRBV7-3; J: TRBJ1-1; D: NA; length: 14; size: few; CDR3: CASSNRPRPTEAFF; DNA: TGTGCCAGCAGCAACCGCCCTCGTCCCACTGAAGCTTTCTTT
V: TRBV5-1; J: TRBJ2-3; D: NA; length: 13; size: NA; CDR3: CASSPIGTDTQYF; DNA: TGCGCCAGCAGCCCCATCGGCACAGATACGCAGTATTTT
V: TRBV7-2; J: TRBJ1-6; D: NA; length: 13; size: once; CDR3: CASSPGSYSPLHF; DNA: TGTGCCAGCAGCCCGGGCTCTTATTCACCCCTCCACTTT
V: TRBV12-3/TRBV12-4; J: TRBJ1-5; D: NA; length: 12; size: NA; CDR3: CASSLSEQPQHF; DNA: TGTGCCAGCAGTTTGAGTGAGCAGCCCCAGCATTTT
V: TRBV2; J: TRBJ2-7; D: NA; length: 14; size: NA; CDR3: CATRLTAGGDEQYF; DNA: TGTGCCACTCGACTGACGGCAGGGGGGGACGAGCAGTACTTC
V: TRBV19; J: TRBJ1-3; D: NA; length: 13; size: few; CDR3: CASADTSGNTIYF; DNA: TGTGCCAGCGCAGATACTTCGGGAAACACCATATATTTT
V: TRBV28; J: TRBJ2-7; D: TRBD2; length: 15; size: NA; CDR3: CASSSAGLGLKEQYF; DNA: TGTGCCAGCAGCTCTGCGGGACTAGGTCTAAAGGAGCAGTACTTC
V: TRBV2; J: TRBJ1-1; D: NA; length: 14; size: once; CDR3: CASSVRTANTEAFF; DNA: TGTGCCAGCAGCGTCCGGACAGCGAACACTGAAGCTTTCTTT
V: TRBV3-1/TRBV3-2; J: TRBJ2-2; D: NA; length: 16; size: NA; CDR3: CASSPSRGALTGELFF; DNA: TGTGCCAGCAGCCCATCCAGGGGGGCCCTCACCGGGGAGCTGTTTTTT
V: TRBV3-1/TRBV3-2; J: TRBJ2-1; D: TRBD2; length: 15; size: NA; CDR3: CASSRSGLGSNEQFF; DNA: TGTGCCAGCAGCCGATCGGGACTAGGATCCAATGAGCAGTTCTTC
V: TRBV6-2/TRBV6-3; J: TRBJ1-5; D: TRBD1; length: 15; size: NA; CDR3: CASSSGTGFGQPQHF; DNA: TGTGCCAGCAGTTCCGGGACAGGGTTCGGTCAGCCCCAGCATTTT
V: TRBV10-1; J: TRBJ2-7; D: NA; length: 13; size: NA; CDR3: CAIPAVFNYEQYF; DNA: TGCGCCATCCCGGCGGTGTTTAACTACGAGCAGTACTTC
V: TRBV6-4; J: TRBJ2-3; D: NA; length: 15; size: NA; CDR3: CASSEGSDRTDTQYF; DNA: TGTGCCAGCAGTGAGGGGTCGGATAGGACAGATACGCAGTATTTT
V: TRBV18; J: TRBJ1-4; D: TRBD1; length: 14; size: NA; CDR3: CASSPGTGNEKLFF; DNA: TGTGCCAGCTCACCAGGGACAGGGAATGAAAAACTGTTTTTT
V: TRBV3-1/TRBV3-2; J: TRBJ2-3; D: NA; length: 14; size: NA; CDR3: CASSQESGGHTQYF; DNA: TGTGCCAGCAGCCAAGAATCGGGGGGCCATACGCAGTATTTT
V: TRBV7-9; J: TRBJ2-2; D: NA; length: 17; size: NA; CDR3: CASSSSGGWTPTGELFF; DNA: TGTGCCAGCAGCAGTAGTGGGGGTTGGACACCCACCGGGGAGCTGTTTTTT
V: TRBV7-4; J: TRBJ1-5; D: TRBD1; length: 15; size: once; CDR3: CASSLRDRINQPQHF; DNA: TGTGCCAGCAGCTTGAGGGACAGGATCAATCAGCCCCAGCATTTT
V: TRBV2; J: TRBJ2-7; D: TRBD2; length: 15; size: NA; CDR3: CASSGTSGEPWGQYF; DNA: TGTGCCAGCAGTGGGACTAGCGGTGAACCTTGGGGGCAGTACTTC
V: TRBV7-6; J: TRBJ2-7; D: TRBD2; length: 13; size: NA; CDR3: CASSRGLASEQYF; DNA: TGTGCCAGCAGCCGGGGACTAGCATCCGAGCAGTACTTC
V: TRBV15; J: TRBJ2-7; D: TRBD1; length: 12; size: NA; CDR3: CATARGPGEQYF; DNA: TGTGCCACAGCTAGGGGGCCGGGGGAGCAGTACTTC